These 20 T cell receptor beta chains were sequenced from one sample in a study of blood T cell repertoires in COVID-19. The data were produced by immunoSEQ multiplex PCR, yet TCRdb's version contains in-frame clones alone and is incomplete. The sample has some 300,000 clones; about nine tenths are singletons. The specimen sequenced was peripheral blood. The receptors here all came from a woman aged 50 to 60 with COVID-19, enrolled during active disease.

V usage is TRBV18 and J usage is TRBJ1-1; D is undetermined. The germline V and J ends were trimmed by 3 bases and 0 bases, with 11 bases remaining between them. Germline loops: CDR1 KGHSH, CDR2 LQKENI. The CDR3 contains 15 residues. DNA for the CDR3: TGTGCCAGCTCACCCCAGAGGTCCCTGAACACTGAAGCTTTCTTT. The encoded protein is CASSPQRSLNTEAFF.

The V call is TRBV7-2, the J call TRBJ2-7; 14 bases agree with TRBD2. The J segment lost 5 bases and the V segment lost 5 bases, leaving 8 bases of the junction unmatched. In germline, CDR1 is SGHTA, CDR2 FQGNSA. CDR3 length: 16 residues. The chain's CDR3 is CASSPGTSGRRNEQYF. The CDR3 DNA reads TGTGCCAGCAGCCCCGGGACTAGCGGGAGACGTAACGAGCAGTACTTC.

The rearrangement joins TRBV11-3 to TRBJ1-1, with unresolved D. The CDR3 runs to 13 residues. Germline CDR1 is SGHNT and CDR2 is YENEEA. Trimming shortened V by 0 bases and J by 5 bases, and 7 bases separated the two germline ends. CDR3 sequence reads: CASSLDLRTEAFF. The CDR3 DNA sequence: TGTGCCAGCAGCTTAGATCTCAGGACTGAAGCTTTCTTT.

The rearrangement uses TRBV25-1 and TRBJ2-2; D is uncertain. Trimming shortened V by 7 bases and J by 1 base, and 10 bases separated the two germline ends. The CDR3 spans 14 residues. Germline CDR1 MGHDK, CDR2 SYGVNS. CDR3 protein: CASKAEVNTGELFF. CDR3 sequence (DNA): TGTGCCAGCAAGGCGGAAGTGAACACCGGGGAGCTGTTTTTT.

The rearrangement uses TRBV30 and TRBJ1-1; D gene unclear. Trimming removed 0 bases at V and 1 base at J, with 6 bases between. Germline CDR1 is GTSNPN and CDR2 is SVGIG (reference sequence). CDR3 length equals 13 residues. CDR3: CAWSVLGNTEAFF. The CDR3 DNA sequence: TGTGCCTGGAGTGTACTAGGGAACACTGAAGCTTTCTTT.

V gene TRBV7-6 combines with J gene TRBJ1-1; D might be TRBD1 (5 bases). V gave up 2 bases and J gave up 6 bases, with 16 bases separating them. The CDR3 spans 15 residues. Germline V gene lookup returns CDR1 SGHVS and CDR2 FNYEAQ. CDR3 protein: CASSLKYQGRAEAFF. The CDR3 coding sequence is TGTGCCAGCAGCTTAAAGTATCAGGGCAGAGCTGAAGCTTTCTTT.

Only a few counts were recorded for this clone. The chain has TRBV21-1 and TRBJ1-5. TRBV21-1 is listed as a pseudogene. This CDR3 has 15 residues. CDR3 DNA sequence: TGTGCCAGCAGCAAGTTCGCGGGGTTGAGTCAGCCCCAGCATTTT. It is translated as CASSKFAGLSQPQHF.

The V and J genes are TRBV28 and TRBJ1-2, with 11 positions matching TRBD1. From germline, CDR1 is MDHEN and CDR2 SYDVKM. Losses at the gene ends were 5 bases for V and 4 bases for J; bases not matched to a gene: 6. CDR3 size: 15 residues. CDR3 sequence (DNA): TGTGCCAGCAGTACCGGACAGGGGGCAACCTATGGCTACACCTTC. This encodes CASSTGQGATYGYTF.

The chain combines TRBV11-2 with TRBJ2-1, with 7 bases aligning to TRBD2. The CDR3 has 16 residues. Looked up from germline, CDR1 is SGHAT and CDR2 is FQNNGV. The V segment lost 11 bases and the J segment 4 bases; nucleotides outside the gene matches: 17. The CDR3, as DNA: TGTGCCTCCCAAGATCCAGGCGGGAGTCGATACAATGAGCAGTTCTTC. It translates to CASQDPGGSRYNEQFF. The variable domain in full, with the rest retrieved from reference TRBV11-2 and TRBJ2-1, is EAGVAQSPRYKIIEKRQSVAFWCNPISGHATLYWYQQILGQGPKLLIQFQNNGVVDDSQLPKDRFSAERLKGVDSTLKIQPAKLEDSAVYLCASQDPGGSRYNEQFFGPGTRLTVL.

The CDR3 bases are TGTGCCAGCAGACTTCCGGGGACAGGGGGTTGGGAGCAGTTCTTC. It is translated as CASRLPGTGGWEQFF. The J gene is TRBJ2-1, the V gene TRBV27, with 11 nucleotides matching TRBD1. The CDR3 has 15 amino acids. Germline trimming cut 6 bases from V and 10 bases from J; bases unmatched to any gene: 11. In germline, CDR1 is MNHEY, CDR2 SMNVEV (reference sequence).

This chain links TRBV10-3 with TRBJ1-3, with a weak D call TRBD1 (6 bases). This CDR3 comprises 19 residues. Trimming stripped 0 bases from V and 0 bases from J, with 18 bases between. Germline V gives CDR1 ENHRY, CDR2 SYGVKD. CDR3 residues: CAISESQGRFSSSGNTIYF. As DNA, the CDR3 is TGTGCCATCAGTGAGTCCCAGGGGAGATTTTCGAGCTCTGGAAACACCATATATTTT.

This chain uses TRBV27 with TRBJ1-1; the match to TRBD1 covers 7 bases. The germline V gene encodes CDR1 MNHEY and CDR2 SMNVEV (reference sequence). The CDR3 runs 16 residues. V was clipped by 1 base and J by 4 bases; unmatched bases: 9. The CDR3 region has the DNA TGTGCCAGCAGTTTATTAGGACAGGCCGGGAGCACTGAAGCTTTCTTT. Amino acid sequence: CASSLLGQAGSTEAFF.

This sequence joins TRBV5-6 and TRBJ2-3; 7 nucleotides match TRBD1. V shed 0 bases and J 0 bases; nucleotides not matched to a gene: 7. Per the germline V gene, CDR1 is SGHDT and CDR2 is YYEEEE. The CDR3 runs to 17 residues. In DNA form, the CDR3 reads TGTGCCAGCAGCTTGGTAGAAGGGGGCTCTAGCACAGATACGCAGTATTTT. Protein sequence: CASSLVEGGSSTDTQYF.

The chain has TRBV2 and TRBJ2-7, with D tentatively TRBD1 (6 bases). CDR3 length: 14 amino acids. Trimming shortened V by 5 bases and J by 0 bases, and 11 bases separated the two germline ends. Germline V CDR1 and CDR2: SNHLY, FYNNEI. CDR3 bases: TGTGCCAGCAGTTCCGGGACACTCTCCTACGAGCAGTACTTC. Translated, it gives CASSSGTLSYEQYF.

The CDR3 region has the DNA TGTGCCAGCAGAAAGACAGGGATCTCTACTGAAGCTTTCTTT. It translates to CASRKTGISTEAFF. This chain connects TRBV11-3 to TRBJ1-1, with 7 nucleotides matching TRBD1. CDR3 size: 14 residues. The V gene end was trimmed by 6 bases and the J gene end by 5 bases; junction bases not matched to a gene: 9. CDR1 is SGHNT, CDR2 YENEEA, per germline.

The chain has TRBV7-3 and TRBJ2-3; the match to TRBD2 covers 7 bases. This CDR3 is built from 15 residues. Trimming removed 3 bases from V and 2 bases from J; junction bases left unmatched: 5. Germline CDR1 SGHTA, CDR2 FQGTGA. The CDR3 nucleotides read TGTGCCAGCAGCTTCATAGCGGGCTTCACAGATACGCAGTATTTT. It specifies CASSFIAGFTDTQYF. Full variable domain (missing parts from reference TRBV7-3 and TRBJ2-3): GAGVSQTPSNKVTEKGKYVELRCDPISGHTALYWYRQSLGQGPEFLIYFQGTGAADDSGLPNDRFFAVRPEGSVSTLKIQRTERGDSAVYLCASSFIAGFTDTQYFGPGTRLTVL.

CDR3: CASSSGLTPSYNEQFF. In nucleotides, the CDR3 is TGTGCCAGCAGCTCCGGACTAACCCCCTCCTACAATGAGCAGTTCTTC. The chain recombines TRBV5-8 with TRBJ2-1; tentatively, D is TRBD2 (6 bases). Germline lookup yields CDR1 SGHTS and CDR2 YDEGEE. V was cut by 3 bases and J by 0 bases, with 13 bases left in between. This CDR3 is 16 amino acids long.

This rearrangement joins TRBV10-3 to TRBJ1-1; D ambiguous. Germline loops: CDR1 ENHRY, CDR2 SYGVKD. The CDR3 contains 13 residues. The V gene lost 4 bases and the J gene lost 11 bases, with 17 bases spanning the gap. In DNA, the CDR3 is TGTGCCATCAGTGCCCAATTGACGCTCGGGGCTTTCTTT. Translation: CAISAQLTLGAFF.

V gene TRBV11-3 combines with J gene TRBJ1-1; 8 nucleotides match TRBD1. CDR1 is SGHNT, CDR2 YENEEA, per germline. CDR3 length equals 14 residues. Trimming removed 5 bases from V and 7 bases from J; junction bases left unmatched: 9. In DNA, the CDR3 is TGTGCCAGCAGCCCCCTTACAGGGGGGAATGAAGCTTTCTTT. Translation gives CASSPLTGGNEAFF.

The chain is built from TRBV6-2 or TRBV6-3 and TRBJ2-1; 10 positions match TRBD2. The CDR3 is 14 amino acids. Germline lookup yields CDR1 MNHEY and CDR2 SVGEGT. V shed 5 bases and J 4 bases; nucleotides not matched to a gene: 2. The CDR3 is CASSASGRYNEQFF. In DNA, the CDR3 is TGTGCCAGCAGTGCTAGCGGGAGATACAATGAGCAGTTCTTC.